This T cell receptor beta chain stems from a study of identical twins. The CDR3 is 14 residues long. V lost 1 base to trimming and J lost 4 bases, with 11 bases between them. Germline V gene sequence: CDR1 MGHRA, CDR2 YSYEKL. Among all donors, each was a healthy Caucasian. TCRdb itself ran the 5' RACE reads through MiXCR, one entry per CDR3 protein. Of roughly 1.6 million distinct CDR3 sequences listed, roughly a third are singletons. The chain has TRBV4-1 and TRBJ2-7; D assignment may be TRBD1 or TRBD2 (5 bases each). Sequencing was performed on cord blood. The source of this sequence is a newborn girl in good health. CDR3 residues: CASSQGGDAYEQYF. In nucleotides, the CDR3 is TGCGCCAGCAGCCAAGGAGGGGACGCTTACGAGCAGTACTTC.